This TCR beta chain comes out of a study of cytomegalovirus exposure and HLA in healthy donors. General study findings and limits: In a later analysis, a genetic analysis reported fewer productive-TCR N-insertions in an Asian-associated ancestry cluster than the cohort average. Highly shared variants forming one cluster were likely a sequencing artifact.

There are a few counts of this clone. Its target is unknown. The V gene lost 1 base and the J gene lost 9 bases, with 10 bases spanning the gap. This CDR3 spans 13 amino acids. The V gene's germline CDR1 is LGHNA and CDR2 YNFKEQ. The PCR had 60 Vbeta and 13 Jbeta primers. Sequencing was performed with immunoSEQ multiplex PCR; in TCRdb, only in-frame clones are kept and a portion is missing. The sample includes approximately 110,000 clones, 70% seen only once; the top ten take 11%. At sampling all donors were nominally healthy, likely with unrecorded immune exposures. This chain links TRBV4-2 with TRBJ2-1; D perhaps matches TRBD2 (6 bases). Sample: PBMCs. The receptor was derived from a man aged 40-49 years in good health and CMV-seropositive. CDR3 region: CASSQAGGTEQFF. CDR3 nucleotide sequence: TGTGCCAGCAGCCAAGCCGGGGGTACTGAGCAGTTCTTC.